This paragraph covers one TCR beta chain sequence. No cognate antigen has been identified for it. It has no much larger one-base neighbor in the sample; base qualities were not kept. This sample is part of a study of blood T cell repertoires in COVID-19 (TCRdb year 2020). Background for the entire study: The collaborator samples originated in the United States, Italy and Spain and spanned the acute and convalescent phases of COVID-19. The material from the prospective study consisted of cDNA or gDNA derived from T cells, B-cell-depleted T cells, or PBMCs. The dataset comprised deeply sampled blood TCRbeta repertoires from subjects exposed to, actively infected with, or recovered from COVID-19. The repertoires were released in a freely available public database meant as a resource for research on the immune response to SARS-CoV-2. Samples were obtained from the ongoing ImmuneRACE study (first 160 participants) and from 1,000 to 1,500 subjects provided by 6 global collaborators. A de-identified subject ID, COVID-19 status, age in years and sex were almost always included in the sample metadata. Where available, HLA class I and class II types were obtained from metadata supplied by the sample provider rather than from assay-based typing. Broader findings and caveats from the paper: The quantity of clinical and demographic metadata differed by source and by participant and was supplied without curation.

One collaborating source in Seattle enrolled patients during active infection and followed them longitudinally through the course of disease. Whole blood was collected in K2EDTA tubes by collaborating institutions according to the institutions' own protocols. For TCRbeta analysis, collaborators shipped samples in one of three forms: frozen whole blood, isolated PBMCs, or DNA extracted from either of those sample types. The trim is 3 bases for V and 8 bases for J, with a gap of 14 bases between the germline ends. Taken from cysteine to phenylalanine, the CDR3 has 15 residues. Only the CDR3 DNA stays, 45 bases, in frame from base 1. The germline V gene yields MDHEN for CDR1 and SYDVKM for CDR2. TCRbeta CDR3 regions were amplified from genomic DNA using the immunoSEQ Assay, a bias-controlled multiplex PCR. The authors' analysis ran thus. Nucleated cell counts per sample were estimated from amplification of reference gene primers within the assay. To quantify the absolute abundance of each unique TCRbeta CDR3 rearrangement, sequence reads were collapsed and filtered. Productive Simpson clonality was computed per sample as the square root of Simpson's diversity index over productive rearrangements. Sourced from immuneACCESS, this table was stored by TCRdb with only in-frame sequences that have V and J called. A share of the clones is absent; for the studies checked, an unresolved V gene accounts for under half, and the remainder has no known explanation. V, J and clone size reflect that table, while D and trimming were determined from the DNA. The sample includes roughly 150,000 clones, with about 85% observed a single time. Together, the top ten hold under 7% of the sample.

This receptor was obtained from a woman between 45 and 65 years old with COVID-19, enrolled during active disease. The specimen was peripheral blood. The chain links TRBV28 with TRBJ1-6; no confident D gene assignment can be made. The DNA sequence is as follows: TGTGCCAGCAGTTTTGAGGGCTTCGATGATTCACCCCTCCACTTT. Translated, this is CASSFEGFDDSPLHF.